This T cell receptor (beta chain) was recovered during a study of regulatory T cells in long-lasting Graves disease. This clonotype was observed many times. Documented time point: newly diagnosed GD, antithyroid drugs for less than 3 months. The TCR library was prepared using RNA isolated from PBMCs. CDR1 is SGHTA and CDR2 is FQGNSA in the germline V gene. The CDR3 runs 15 residues. V dropped 4 bases and J dropped 4; count of bases not matched to a gene: 7. Construction of the TCR beta libraries employed iRepertoire HTBI primers in conjunction with Arm-PCR of CDR3 regions. TCRdb called the multiplex PCR reads again in MiXCR, with one record for every CDR3 protein. Of about 210,000 distinct CDR3 sequences listed, roughly a fifth were seen once; the top ten hold 10% to 15%. The same specimen was also included in a second study, on T cells in Graves' hyperthyroidism and ophthalmopathy.

V usage is TRBV7-2 and J usage is TRBJ2-1; 7 nucleotides line up with TRBD1. This sequence originates from a woman aged 30 to 39 with Graves disease. Sequencing used peripheral blood mononuclear cells (PBMCs), obtained at new diagnosis, from a patient treated with antithyroid drugs. This chain's CDR3 is CASSSTGTAYNEQFF. The CDR3 nucleotides read TGTGCCAGCAGCTCAACCGGGACAGCATACAATGAGCAGTTCTTC.